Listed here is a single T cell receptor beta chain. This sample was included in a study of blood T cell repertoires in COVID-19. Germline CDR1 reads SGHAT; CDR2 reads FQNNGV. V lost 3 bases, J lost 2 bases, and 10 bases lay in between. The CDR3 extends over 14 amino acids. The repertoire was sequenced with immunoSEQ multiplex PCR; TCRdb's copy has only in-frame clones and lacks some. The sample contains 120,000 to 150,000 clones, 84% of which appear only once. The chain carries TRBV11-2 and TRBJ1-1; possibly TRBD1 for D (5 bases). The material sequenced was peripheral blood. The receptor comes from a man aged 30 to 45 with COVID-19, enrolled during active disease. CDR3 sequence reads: CASSFSDSNTEAFF. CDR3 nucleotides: TGTGCCAGCAGCTTTTCAGACAGCAACACTGAAGCTTTCTTT.